These T cell receptor beta chains were read from a single sample in a study of beta chain features in type 1 diabetes. The method was immunoSEQ multiplex PCR; TCRdb's version includes in-frame clones alone and lacks a portion of them. The sample includes under 800,000 clones, around a sixth seen only once; the top ten take approximately 0.093%. Material for sequencing was naive CD4+ T cells from blood. Source of these receptors: a man aged 18 to 30 in good health. Both conserved end residues are part of each CDR3. Each record gives: V gene, J gene, D gene, clone size, CDR3 DNA, CDR3 protein. The D gene is left open where the match is weak. Not all rows give a size; the values are once, few, many and, for expanded clones, a class.

v_gene: TRBV18
j_gene: TRBJ2-5
d_gene: -
abundance: -
CDR3nt: TGTGCCAGCTCACCAGGGGGCCCCAGCCAAGAGACCCAGTACTTC
CDR3aa: CASSPGGPSQETQYF

v_gene: TRBV19
j_gene: TRBJ1-5
d_gene: TRBD1
abundance: -
CDR3nt: TGTGCCAGTACCTACCGGGGACAGCCTTATCAGCCCCAGCATTTT
CDR3aa: CASTYRGQPYQPQHF

v_gene: TRBV10-3
j_gene: TRBJ2-7
d_gene: -
abundance: -
CDR3nt: TGTGCCATCAGTGAGCGGCCTGGTAGCGATCGGTCCTACGAGCAGTACTTC
CDR3aa: CAISERPGSDRSYEQYF

v_gene: TRBV4-3
j_gene: TRBJ2-1
d_gene: -
abundance: few
CDR3nt: TGCGCCAGCAGCCAAGGCTGGGGGAGGAATGAGCAGTTCTTC
CDR3aa: CASSQGWGRNEQFF

v_gene: TRBV9
j_gene: TRBJ2-7
d_gene: -
abundance: few
CDR3nt: TGTGCCAGCAGCGTAGAGTCTTCGGGGTACGAGCAGTACTTC
CDR3aa: CASSVESSGYEQYF

v_gene: TRBV7-2
j_gene: TRBJ2-1
d_gene: TRBD2
abundance: -
CDR3nt: TGTGCCAGCAGCTTACAGGGACTAGCGACCTACAATGAGCAGTTCTTC
CDR3aa: CASSLQGLATYNEQFF

v_gene: TRBV6-6
j_gene: TRBJ1-2
d_gene: -
abundance: -
CDR3nt: TGTGCCAGCAGTTACTCGGGCAGTAACTATGGCTACACCTTC
CDR3aa: CASSYSGSNYGYTF

v_gene: TRBV18
j_gene: TRBJ2-7
d_gene: TRBD2
abundance: once
CDR3nt: TGTGCCAGCTCCCCACCGGGACTAGCGGGGGAGCAGTACTTC
CDR3aa: CASSPPGLAGEQYF

v_gene: TRBV4-1
j_gene: TRBJ1-1
d_gene: TRBD1
abundance: -
CDR3nt: TGCGCCAGCAGTAGGACAGGGGGCACTGAAGCTTTCTTT
CDR3aa: CASSRTGGTEAFF

v_gene: TRBV5-4
j_gene: TRBJ2-2
d_gene: -
abundance: -
CDR3nt: TGTGCCAGCAGCCCGGATCGGGTAACCGGGGAGCTGTTTTTT
CDR3aa: CASSPDRVTGELFF

v_gene: TRBV4-2
j_gene: TRBJ2-5
d_gene: TRBD2
abundance: -
CDR3nt: TGTGCCAGCAGCTGGAGCGGCAGAACCGTCGGGGGGGAGACCCAGTACTTC
CDR3aa: CASSWSGRTVGGETQYF

v_gene: TRBV30
j_gene: TRBJ2-2
d_gene: -
abundance: -
CDR3nt: TGTGCCTGGAGTGTACGGCGAAACGGGGAGCTGTTTTTT
CDR3aa: CAWSVRRNGELFF

v_gene: TRBV15
j_gene: TRBJ2-6
d_gene: -
abundance: -
CDR3nt: TGTGCCACCAGCCGGGGGATCTCTGGGGCCAACGTCCTGACTTTC
CDR3aa: CATSRGISGANVLTF

v_gene: TRBV7-6
j_gene: TRBJ2-7
d_gene: -
abundance: -
CDR3nt: TGTGCCAGCAGCCGAGCGGGGACAGGCCACTACGAGCAGTACTTC
CDR3aa: CASSRAGTGHYEQYF

v_gene: TRBV14
j_gene: TRBJ1-2
d_gene: -
abundance: few
CDR3nt: TGTGCCAGCAGCAGACAGGCTAACTATGGCTACACCTTC
CDR3aa: CASSRQANYGYTF

v_gene: TRBV6-4
j_gene: TRBJ2-1
d_gene: -
abundance: -
CDR3nt: TGTGCCAGCAGTACAACAGGGTTAGGGTACAATGAGCAGTTCTTC
CDR3aa: CASSTTGLGYNEQFF

v_gene: TRBV29-1
j_gene: TRBJ2-3
d_gene: TRBD2
abundance: few
CDR3nt: TGCAGCGTCGCCGGACTAGCGGGGAGGAACACAGATACGCAGTATTTT
CDR3aa: CSVAGLAGRNTDTQYF

v_gene: TRBV28
j_gene: TRBJ1-1
d_gene: -
abundance: -
CDR3nt: TGTGCCAGCAGATCGGAGGGGTATCGTACTGAAGCTTTCTTT
CDR3aa: CASRSEGYRTEAFF

v_gene: TRBV19
j_gene: TRBJ1-2
d_gene: -
abundance: few
CDR3nt: TGTGCCAGTAGAGATTGGCCCTATGGCTACACCTTC
CDR3aa: CASRDWPYGYTF

v_gene: TRBV6-5
j_gene: TRBJ2-7
d_gene: -
abundance: few
CDR3nt: TGTGCCAGCAGTTACTCGAACCTCGGGTCTTACGAGCAGTACTTC
CDR3aa: CASSYSNLGSYEQYF

v_gene: TRBV4-1
j_gene: TRBJ2-7
d_gene: TRBD2
abundance: -
CDR3nt: TGCGCCAGCAGCCGGACACTAGCGTTGAGCTCCTACGAGCAGTACTTC
CDR3aa: CASSRTLALSSYEQYF

v_gene: TRBV18
j_gene: TRBJ2-7
d_gene: -
abundance: few
CDR3nt: TGTGCCAGCTCCATTTTCGGGACGGGCTTCTACGAGCAGTACTTC
CDR3aa: CASSIFGTGFYEQYF

v_gene: TRBV7-3
j_gene: TRBJ2-1
d_gene: -
abundance: -
CDR3nt: TGTGCCAGCAGCCCACGCGGGGGCGCTTACAATGAGCAGTTCTTC
CDR3aa: CASSPRGGAYNEQFF

v_gene: TRBV9
j_gene: TRBJ1-5
d_gene: -
abundance: few
CDR3nt: TGTGCCAGCAGTGTCGGGAAAACCAATCAGCCCCAGCATTTT
CDR3aa: CASSVGKTNQPQHF

v_gene: TRBV6-6
j_gene: TRBJ2-5
d_gene: TRBD2
abundance: -
CDR3nt: TGTGCCAGCATACAGGATAGCGGGAGGGCCTGGGAGACCCAGTACTTC
CDR3aa: CASIQDSGRAWETQYF

v_gene: TRBV28
j_gene: TRBJ2-5
d_gene: TRBD1
abundance: -
CDR3nt: TGTGCCAGCAGCAGGGACAGGGGGCGCCAGGAGACCCAGTACTTC
CDR3aa: CASSRDRGRQETQYF

v_gene: TRBV18
j_gene: TRBJ2-7
d_gene: TRBD1
abundance: -
CDR3nt: TGTGCCAGCTCACGGGGACAGGGGGTTCTCGAGCAGTACTTC
CDR3aa: CASSRGQGVLEQYF

v_gene: TRBV23-1
j_gene: TRBJ1-2
d_gene: -
abundance: -
CDR3nt: TGCGCCAGCAGTCAACCGGGGGGATGGTCGAAGGCTAACTATGGCTACACCTTC
CDR3aa: CASSQPGGWSKANYGYTF

v_gene: TRBV21-1
j_gene: TRBJ1-2
d_gene: -
abundance: -
CDR3nt: TGTGCCAGCAGCAAAGAGGAAGGAGGCGGCGGCTACACCTTC
CDR3aa: CASSKEEGGGGYTF

v_gene: TRBV21-1
j_gene: TRBJ2-1
d_gene: -
abundance: few
CDR3nt: TGTGCCAGCGACTCGGTTTCGGTTTTCGACAATGAGCAGTTCTTC
CDR3aa: CASDSVSVFDNEQFF

v_gene: TRBV7-2
j_gene: TRBJ2-3
d_gene: TRBD1
abundance: -
CDR3nt: TGTGCCAGCAGCTTAATCAGGGGGCAAGTAGATACGCAGTATTTT
CDR3aa: CASSLIRGQVDTQYF

v_gene: TRBV7-2
j_gene: TRBJ2-5
d_gene: -
abundance: few
CDR3nt: TGTGCCAGCAGCTTAGGAGGCGGGTTTCGCCAAGAGACCCAGTACTTC
CDR3aa: CASSLGGGFRQETQYF

v_gene: TRBV9
j_gene: TRBJ1-2
d_gene: TRBD1
abundance: -
CDR3nt: TGTGCCAGCAGCGTAGCACCCCGTACAGGGGGCGGACGTGGCTACACCTTC
CDR3aa: CASSVAPRTGGGRGYTF

v_gene: TRBV5-6
j_gene: TRBJ1-1
d_gene: -
abundance: few
CDR3nt: TGTGCCAGCACCTTGAGGCCAGTCCGCATGAACACTGAAGCTTTCTTT
CDR3aa: CASTLRPVRMNTEAFF

v_gene: TRBV7-9
j_gene: TRBJ2-5
d_gene: -
abundance: -
CDR3nt: TGTGCCAGCAGGAAAAGGCGGGGTAGAGAGACCCAGTACTTC
CDR3aa: CASRKRRGRETQYF

v_gene: TRBV7-9
j_gene: TRBJ2-5
d_gene: TRBD1
abundance: -
CDR3nt: TGTGCCAGCAGCACGTCCGGGACAGTGGGAGTTACCCAGTACTTC
CDR3aa: CASSTSGTVGVTQYF

v_gene: TRBV6-5
j_gene: TRBJ2-1
d_gene: TRBD2
abundance: -
CDR3nt: TGTGCCAGCAGTTATGCGGCGGGAGGGGCAAGGAATGAGCAGTTCTTC
CDR3aa: CASSYAAGGARNEQFF

v_gene: TRBV14
j_gene: TRBJ1-2
d_gene: -
abundance: few
CDR3nt: TGTGCCAGCAGCCAAGCGGGGAGTCGAGGCTACACCTTC
CDR3aa: CASSQAGSRGYTF

v_gene: TRBV7-3
j_gene: TRBJ2-1
d_gene: TRBD1
abundance: few
CDR3nt: TGTGCCAGCAGCTTATCGGGACAGGGGCACGAGCAGTTCTTC
CDR3aa: CASSLSGQGHEQFF

v_gene: TRBV9
j_gene: TRBJ2-3
d_gene: TRBD2
abundance: -
CDR3nt: TGTGCCAGCAGCGTAGACGGGGGGACCACCACAGATACGCAGTATTTT
CDR3aa: CASSVDGGTTTDTQYF

v_gene: TRBV11-2
j_gene: TRBJ1-1
d_gene: -
abundance: -
CDR3nt: TGTGCCACGCGTCCGCCCGACGGGTTT
CDR3aa: CATRPPDGF

v_gene: TRBV9
j_gene: TRBJ2-7
d_gene: TRBD2
abundance: -
CDR3nt: TGTGCCAGCAGCCCTACGCGGGGGGCCTACGAGCAGTACTTC
CDR3aa: CASSPTRGAYEQYF

v_gene: TRBV7-6
j_gene: TRBJ1-1
d_gene: TRBD1
abundance: -
CDR3nt: TGTGCCAGCAGCTCCGGACAGGCGGCTTTATCTGAAGCTTTCTTT
CDR3aa: CASSSGQAALSEAFF

v_gene: TRBV5-4
j_gene: TRBJ2-1
d_gene: TRBD2
abundance: -
CDR3nt: TGTGCCAGCAGACCCACGCTAGCGGGGGGGGACACCTACAATGAGCAGTTCTTC
CDR3aa: CASRPTLAGGDTYNEQFF

v_gene: TRBV7-3
j_gene: TRBJ2-7
d_gene: -
abundance: few
CDR3nt: TGTGCCAGCAGCTGCGGGGTGTACTTC
CDR3aa: CASSCGVYF

v_gene: TRBV10-3
j_gene: TRBJ2-7
d_gene: -
abundance: few
CDR3nt: TGTGCCATCAGTGGGACAGCCTCCTACGAGCAGTACTTC
CDR3aa: CAISGTASYEQYF

v_gene: TRBV28
j_gene: TRBJ2-1
d_gene: -
abundance: few
CDR3nt: TGTGCCAGCAGTTTAGACGCCAATGAGCAGTTCTTC
CDR3aa: CASSLDANEQFF

v_gene: TRBV9
j_gene: TRBJ2-4
d_gene: TRBD1
abundance: few
CDR3nt: TGTGCCAGCAGCGTGCACAGGGGTGTAAAGTACTTC
CDR3aa: CASSVHRGVKYF

v_gene: TRBV30
j_gene: TRBJ1-4
d_gene: -
abundance: -
CDR3nt: TGTGTCGGGGGCCCCGGGTGGGCTGAAAAACTGTTTTTT
CDR3aa: CVGGPGWAEKLFF

v_gene: TRBV4-3
j_gene: TRBJ2-3
d_gene: TRBD2
abundance: -
CDR3nt: TGCGCCAGCAGCCAAGAGTTTGCGGGGGGGATTCCAGATACGCAGTATTTT
CDR3aa: CASSQEFAGGIPDTQYF

v_gene: TRBV28
j_gene: TRBJ2-7
d_gene: -
abundance: -
CDR3nt: TGTGCCAGCAGTTCCCCCCTCGGGGGGCGTAACGAGCAGTACTTC
CDR3aa: CASSSPLGGRNEQYF

v_gene: TRBV7-9
j_gene: TRBJ2-5
d_gene: -
abundance: few
CDR3nt: TGTGCCAGCAGCTCTCGGGACCCCCAGGGAGAGACCCAGTACTTC
CDR3aa: CASSSRDPQGETQYF

v_gene: TRBV7-9
j_gene: TRBJ1-2
d_gene: -
abundance: few
CDR3nt: TGTGCCAGCAGTCTACAGACTAACTATGGCTACACCTTC
CDR3aa: CASSLQTNYGYTF